One T cell receptor beta chain is described in this entry. The antigen remains undetermined. This CDR3 is built from 14 residues. In germline, CDR1 is KGHSH, CDR2 LQKENI. Losses at the gene ends were 4 bases for V and 4 bases for J; bases not matched to a gene: 2. This sample stems from a study of T cell responses to AZD1222 COVID-19 vaccine. Overall study findings and caveats: Spike-spanning, vaccine-associated CD4 TCRs were dominant at 160-218 and 743-854. Sampling that yielded the repertoires occurred only after the peak T cell response. Reports say nearly half of spike-specific TCRs go after unmutated variant regions.

Clones were read by immunoSEQ multiplex PCR, and TCRdb kept only the in-frame ones, dropping some. The repertoire holds fewer than 180,000 clones, with about 92% as singletons. The rearrangement links TRBV18 to TRBJ1-5, with TRBD1 identical over 9 bases. Sequences were derived from peripheral blood, sampled 28 days after the second AZD1222 dose. This TCR derives from an adult who received the AZD1222 COVID-19 vaccine. The CDR3: CASSLDRGNQPQHF. CDR3 coding DNA: TGTGCCAGCTCACTGGACAGGGGAAATCAGCCCCAGCATTTT.